This record looks at one TCR beta chain sequence and its context. Profiling relied on immunoSEQ multiplex PCR, and the TCRdb table lists in-frame clones only, not all of them. The sample includes more than 250,000 clones, roughly 86% of them seen just once. The record originates from a study of blood T cell repertoires in COVID-19. Sequencing was performed on peripheral blood. The receptor's source is a woman between 50 and 59 years old with acute or convalescent COVID-19.

CDR3 DNA: TGCGCCAGCAGCTGGGGGACAGGGGGCTTCGGAAACACCATATATTTT. Amino acids: CASSWGTGGFGNTIYF. The chain carries TRBV5-1 and TRBJ1-3; TRBD1 agrees at 12 bases. Germline loops: CDR1 SGHRS, CDR2 YFSETQ. CDR3 length: 16 residues. V lost 3 bases and J lost 4; bases outside the gene matches: 5.